This T cell receptor beta chain was captured in a study of CD8+CD57+ T cells in acquired aplastic anemia. The V and J ends lost 3 bases and 1 base respectively, with 13 bases between them. The CDR3 consists of 15 residues. Germline lookup yields CDR1 SGHTA and CDR2 FQGTGA. An expansion of CD8+CD57+ cells by flow cytometry had been shown in patients chosen for sequencing. No patient had been given any therapy when blood was sampled. The sample holds one count of this clonotype. Genomic DNA, the template, was used for profiling of the TCR beta VDJ and CDR3. TCRdb re-analysed the reads in MiXCR, keeping a single row per CDR3 protein. The table has 160,000 or so distinct CDR3 sequences, over 70% seen once.

This TCR was sampled from a human donor with aplastic anemia. The chain links TRBV7-3 to TRBJ2-7; tentatively, D is TRBD1 (6 bases). Material: sorted CD4+, CD8+, or CD8+CD57+ T cells (not recorded which) from PBMCs. The CDR3 DNA is TGTGCCAGCAGCTTGGGGGCAGAACGATCCTACGAGCAGTACTTC. It encodes CASSLGAERSYEQYF.